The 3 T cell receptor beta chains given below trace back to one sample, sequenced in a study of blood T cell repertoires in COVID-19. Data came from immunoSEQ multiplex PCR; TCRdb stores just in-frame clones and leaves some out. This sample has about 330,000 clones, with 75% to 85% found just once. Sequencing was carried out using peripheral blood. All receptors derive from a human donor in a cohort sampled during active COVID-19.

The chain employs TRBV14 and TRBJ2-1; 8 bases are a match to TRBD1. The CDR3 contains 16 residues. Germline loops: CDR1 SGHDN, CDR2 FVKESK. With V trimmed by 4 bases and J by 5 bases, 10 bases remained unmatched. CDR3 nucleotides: TGTGCCAGCAGCCCCACAGGGACAGGCATCAACAATGAGCAGTTCTTC. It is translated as CASSPTGTGINNEQFF. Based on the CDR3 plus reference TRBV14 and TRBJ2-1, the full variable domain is EAGVTQFPSHSVIEKGQTVTLRCDPISGHDNLYWYRRVMGKEIKFLLHFVKESKQDESGMPNNRFLAERTGGTYSTLKVQPAELEDSGVYFCASSPTGTGINNEQFFGPGTRLTVL.

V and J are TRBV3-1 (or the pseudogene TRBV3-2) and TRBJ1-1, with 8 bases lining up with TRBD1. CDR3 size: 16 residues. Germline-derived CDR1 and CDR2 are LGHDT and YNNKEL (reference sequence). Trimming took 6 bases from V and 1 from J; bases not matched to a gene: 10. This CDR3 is CASRQVTTGGNTEAFF. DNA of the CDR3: TGTGCCAGCAGACAGGTGACCACAGGGGGGAACACTGAAGCTTTCTTT.

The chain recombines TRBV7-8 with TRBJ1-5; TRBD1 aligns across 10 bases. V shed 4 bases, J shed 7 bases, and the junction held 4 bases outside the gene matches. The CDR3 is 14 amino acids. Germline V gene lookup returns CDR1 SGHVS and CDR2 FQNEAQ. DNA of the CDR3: TGTGCCAGCAGCTACGGACAGGGGGGACAGCCCCAGCATTTT. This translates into CASSYGQGGQPQHF.